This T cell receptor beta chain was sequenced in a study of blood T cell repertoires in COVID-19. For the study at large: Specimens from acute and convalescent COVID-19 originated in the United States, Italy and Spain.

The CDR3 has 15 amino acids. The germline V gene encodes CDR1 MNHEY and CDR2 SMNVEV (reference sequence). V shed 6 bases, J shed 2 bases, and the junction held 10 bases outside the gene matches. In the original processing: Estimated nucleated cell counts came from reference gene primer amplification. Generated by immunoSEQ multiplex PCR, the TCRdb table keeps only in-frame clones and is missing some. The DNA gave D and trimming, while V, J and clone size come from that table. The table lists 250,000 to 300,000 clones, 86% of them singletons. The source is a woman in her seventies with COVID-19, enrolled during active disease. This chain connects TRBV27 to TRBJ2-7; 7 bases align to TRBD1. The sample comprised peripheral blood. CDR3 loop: CASRSGRGSTYEQYF. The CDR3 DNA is TGTGCCAGCAGATCCGGCAGGGGGTCAACCTACGAGCAGTACTTC.